These 18 T cell receptor beta chains were sequenced from one sample in a study of Graves' ophthalmopathy and Graves' hyperthyroidism. TCR beta CDR3 regions were amplified from RNA transcripts. Second-round multiplex PCR came after first-round RT-PCR with HTBI primers. Via MiXCR, TCRdb re-called the multiplex PCR reads, giving one row per CDR3 protein. Counted here are 300,000 or so distinct CDR3 sequences, around a sixth occurring once; the ten biggest clones make up approximately 13%. Sequenced input: peripheral blood. These receptors all come from an adult man with Graves' ophthalmopathy.

Ten or more counts support this clonotype. The chain joins TRBV19 to TRBJ2-7; D is possibly TRBD1 (5 bases). The germline V gene has CDR1 LNHDA and CDR2 SQIVND (reference sequence). V shed 6 bases and J shed 3 bases, with 12 bases lying between them. This CDR3 comprises 13 residues. The CDR3 here is CASSRQGIYEQYF. The CDR3 DNA sequence: TGTGCCAGTAGCCGGCAGGGTATCTACGAGCAGTACTTC.

This clonotype appeared a few times. V gene TRBV4-3 combines with J gene TRBJ2-7; 9 bases agree with TRBD1. The CDR3 runs 14 residues. Germline V CDR1 and CDR2: LGHNA, YSLEER. V trimming: 5 bases; J trimming: 6 bases; junction bases outside the gene matches: 8. CDR3 residues: CASSYRDRATEQYF. CDR3 in DNA: TGCGCCAGCAGCTACCGGGACAGGGCGACCGAGCAGTACTTC.

This clonotype was seen at least ten times. At one of its ends the junction is not consistent with the germline gene, which may arise from a read error. J is TRBJ1-6 and V is TRBV6-1; weak D call: TRBD1 (5 bases). The CDR3 spans 10 residues. CDR1 is MNHNS and CDR2 is SASEGT in the germline V gene. CDR3 nucleotides: TGTGCCAGTGAGAAGGACACATTTTACTTT. Residues: CASEKDTFYF.

This clonotype was seen repeatedly, ten times or more. This chain connects TRBV5-1 to TRBJ2-7; TRBD1 aligns across 12 bases. The CDR3 consists of 15 residues. Germline-derived CDR1 and CDR2 are SGHRS and YFSETQ. The V segment lost 2 bases and the J segment 6 bases; nucleotides outside the gene matches: 6. CDR3 sequence reads: CASSLAGQGASEQYF. The DNA for the CDR3 is TGCGCCAGCAGCTTAGCGGGACAGGGGGCGTCCGAGCAGTACTTC.

This clonotype has ten or more counts. This rearrangement joins TRBV20-1 to TRBJ2-5; the D call may be TRBD1 or TRBD2 (5 bases each). Between the trimmed V and J ends, which lost 6 bases and 4 bases, there was a span of 18 bases. This CDR3 has 14 amino acids. The V gene's germline CDR1 is DFQATT and CDR2 SNEGSKA (reference sequence). The CDR3, as DNA: TGCAGTGCGGGATCGATGTCGGGGCCAGAGACCCAGTACTTC. Its protein is CSAGSMSGPETQYF.

This clonotype was found many times. The rearrangement joins TRBV11-2 to TRBJ2-7; 7 bases match TRBD2. The V and J ends lost 4 bases and 5 bases, in that order; junction bases with no gene match: 17. Germline lookup yields CDR1 SGHAT and CDR2 FQNNGV. The CDR3 covers 17 residues. Here the CDR3 reads CASSSGGSGSSGDEQYF. The CDR3 DNA sequence: TGTGCCAGCAGCTCAGGTGGTAGCGGGTCTTCTGGCGACGAGCAGTACTTC.

The chain employs TRBV12-5 and TRBJ1-2; 9 bases are a match to TRBD1. Germline V gene lookup returns CDR1 LGHNT and CDR2 FRNRAP. J was trimmed by 0 bases and V by 0 bases; bases with no gene match: 8. The CDR3 extends over 18 amino acids. The CDR3 spells CASGLVLGQGVSNYGYTF. In nucleotides, the CDR3 is TGTGCTAGTGGTTTGGTACTGGGACAGGGCGTTTCTAACTATGGCTACACCTTC.

This clonotype was detected many times. The V and J genes are TRBV14 and TRBJ1-3; weak D call: TRBD1 (6 bases). Trimming took 0 bases from V and 3 from J, leaving 15 bases between them. In germline, CDR1 is SGHDN, CDR2 FVKESK. CDR3 size: 17 residues. The CDR3 protein is CASSQDSGGVSGNTIYF. The CDR3 DNA reads as TGTGCCAGCAGCCAAGATTCCGGGGGCGTAAGTGGAAACACCATATATTTT.

This clonotype has ten or more counts. This chain connects TRBV28 to TRBJ2-7; D uncertain. V shed 4 bases and J shed 2 bases, with 3 bases lying between them. Germline loops: CDR1 MDHEN, CDR2 SYDVKM. The CDR3 consists of 11 residues. The DNA for the CDR3 is TGTGCCAGCAGTTCAGCCTACGAGCAGTACTTC. Protein: CASSSAYEQYF.

To note about this clonotype: This clone may be a read error of a much larger clone one base away. The CDR3 reads CASSTTLGRGVGGANVLTF. DNA of the CDR3: TGTGCCAGCAGCACCACTTTAGGCCGGGGCGTAGGTGGGGCCAACGTCCTGACTTTC. The chain has TRBV11-2 and TRBJ2-6; D could derive from TRBD1 or TRBD2 (5 bases each). The germline V gene has CDR1 SGHAT and CDR2 FQNNGV. Trimming took off 5 bases at V and 3 bases at J, with 23 bases between the two ends. This CDR3 contains 19 residues.

Ten or more counts support this clonotype. V gene TRBV2 combines with J gene TRBJ2-2, with D unclear. The CDR3 runs 15 residues. The V and J ends lost 4 bases and 4 bases respectively, with 13 bases between them. Germline lookup yields CDR1 SNHLY and CDR2 FYNNEI. DNA for the CDR3: TGTGCCAGCAGTGGACTTGCGGTTCCCACCGGGGAGCTGTTTTTT. It yields the protein CASSGLAVPTGELFF.

The rearrangement joins TRBV28 to TRBJ2-7; possibly TRBD1 for D (6 bases). V was pared by 11 bases and J by 3 bases, with 14 bases between. Germline V gene lookup returns CDR1 MDHEN and CDR2 SYDVKM. The CDR3 runs to 12 residues. CDR3 loop: CAVGAQVYEQYF. The CDR3 nucleotides read TGTGCCGTGGGGGCACAGGTCTACGAGCAGTACTTC.

This clonotype was seen at least ten times. The chain is built from TRBV11-2 and TRBJ2-5, with D possibly called TRBD1 or TRBD2 (5 bases each). CDR1 is SGHAT, CDR2 FQNNGV, per germline. The CDR3 sequence is 17 residues long. With 1 base removed from V and 1 base from J, the gap between germline ends came to 16 bases. CDR3 residues: CASSLGRGGTTQETQYF. CDR3 sequence (DNA): TGTGCCAGCAGCTTAGGTCGGGGCGGTACAACCCAAGAGACCCAGTACTTC. Full variable domain (remainder filled in from reference TRBV11-2 and TRBJ2-5): EAGVAQSPRYKIIEKRQSVAFWCNPISGHATLYWYQQILGQGPKLLIQFQNNGVVDDSQLPKDRFSAERLKGVDSTLKIQPAKLEDSAVYLCASSLGRGGTTQETQYFGPGTRLLVL.

This clonotype was observed at least ten times. The chain carries TRBV20-1 and TRBJ2-5; 9 positions match TRBD1. The CDR3 length is 16 residues. V dropped 1 base and J dropped 5; count of bases not matched to a gene: 11. The V gene's germline CDR1 is DFQATT and CDR2 SNEGSKA (reference sequence). CDR3 loop: CSARAGGQGRRETQYF. CDR3 DNA sequence: TGCAGTGCTAGAGCGGGGGGACAGGGCCGGCGGGAGACCCAGTACTTC.

This clonotype has a count of ten or more. One end of the junction does not line up with germline, which may come from a read error. The V and J genes are TRBV7-7 and TRBJ2-5; 8 bases match TRBD2. This CDR3 comprises 14 residues. Germline V gene lookup returns CDR1 SSHAT and CDR2 FNYEAQ (reference sequence). CDR3 DNA sequence: TGTGCTAGCAGCTTAGAGGGACTAGGAATGACCCAGTACTTC. Translated, it gives CASSLEGLGMTQYF.

This clonotype was recorded many times. The chain uses TRBV7-2 and TRBJ2-6; 9 bases line up with TRBD1. The CDR3 length is 15 residues. CDR1 and CDR2 (germline): SGHTA, FQGNSA. Trimming removed 4 bases from V and 4 bases from J; junction bases left unmatched: 2. CDR3 DNA: TGTGCCAGCAGCTGGACAGGGGCCGGGGCCAACGTCCTGACTTTC. It yields the protein CASSWTGAGANVLTF.

Concerning this clonotype itself: At one end the junction does not follow the germline gene, possibly because of a read error. The rearrangement joins TRBV30 to TRBJ1-1; 7 nucleotides line up with TRBD1. This CDR3 is built from 16 residues. Germline CDR1 reads GTSNPN; CDR2 reads SVGIG (reference sequence). CDR3 region: CAWRAGTENPGREASF. In nucleotides, the CDR3 is TGTGCCTGGAGGGCTGGGACAGAGAACCCAGGGAGGGAAGCTTCCTTT.

This clonotype showed up many times. The chain recombines TRBV6-1 with TRBJ1-1; 8 nucleotides align to TRBD1. The CDR3 contains 14 residues. Germline-derived CDR1 and CDR2 are MNHNS and SASEGT. Losses at the gene ends were 6 bases for V and 1 base for J; bases not matched to a gene: 4. CDR3 sequence reads: CASRDRAGNTEAFF. CDR3 DNA: TGTGCCAGCAGGGACAGGGCCGGGAACACTGAAGCTTTCTTT.